This T cell receptor (beta chain) comes out of a study of early T cells in non-severe SARS-CoV-2 infection. Across the whole study: Bulk RNA taken from unsorted whole blood was sequenced, leaving chains unpaired. Regarding the study as a whole: Private and CD4 specificities were missed by VDJdb matching, which favored anti-spike CD8 responses.

V lost 2 bases and J 3 bases, leaving 9 bases between the germline ends. The CDR3 runs 13 residues. From germline, CDR1 is SGHKS and CDR2 YYEKEE (reference sequence). As part of library construction, unique molecular identifiers were attached to individual cDNA molecules. TCRdb passed the 5' RACE reads through MiXCR, listing each CDR3 protein once. The repertoire consists of 50,000 to 55,000 distinct CDR3 sequences, with about 9.1% occurring once and the leading ten covering 4.2%. This clonotype was counted many times. What it binds is not known. Sequencing used whole blood. This TCR was sampled from an adult who was a healthcare worker with PCR-confirmed SARS-CoV-2 infection or an uninfected control (not recorded which). The chain combines TRBV5-5 with TRBJ2-7, with a possible D match to TRBD1 (6 bases). CDR3 loop: CASSFAGDYEQYF. In DNA, the CDR3 is TGTGCCAGCAGCTTCGCAGGGGACTACGAGCAGTACTTC.